These T cell receptor beta chains were read from a single sample in a study of OX40 agonist ivuxolimab in advanced cancers. TCRdb's copy holds only in-frame clones and misses some; the assay was immunoSEQ multiplex PCR. The data hold about 45,000 clones, with just over 90% observed a single time. The source was CD4+ or CD8+ T cells sorted from blood, collected in a trial of the OX40 agonist ivuxolimab. Receptors originate from an adult with an advanced solid tumor such as melanoma, head and neck, liver or kidney cancer. Both conserved end residues are part of each CDR3. Each record gives: V gene, J gene, D gene, clone size, CDR3 DNA, CDR3 protein. The D gene is left open where the match is weak. A row's size may be missing; if present it is once, few, many or a size class.

TRBV7-6	TRBJ2-1	.	.	TGTGCCAGCAGCTTAGCTTGGGGGAATGAGCAGTTCTTC	CASSLAWGNEQFF
TRBV7-9	TRBJ1-2	.	.	TGTGCCAGCAGCTTAGCAGGCCTCTATGGCTACACCTTC	CASSLAGLYGYTF
TRBV6-5	TRBJ2-2	.	.	TGTGCCAGCAGCCCCCTTTTTGTCGGGGAGCTGTTTTTT	CASSPLFVGELFF
TRBV29-1	TRBJ2-1	TRBD2	.	TGCAGCGTTGAAGTCCGAGGCCTAGCGGGCAATGAGCAGTTCTTC	CSVEVRGLAGNEQFF
TRBV25-1	TRBJ2-3	.	.	TGTGCCAGCAGCAACTCAGATACGCAGTATTTT	CASSNSDTQYF
TRBV5-4	TRBJ2-1	.	.	TGTGCCAGCAGCTTGGCGTCTATAGGGAGGAATGAGCAGTTCTTC	CASSLASIGRNEQFF
TRBV28	TRBJ1-1	.	.	TGTGCCAGCAGTTTGGGAGGGGACACTGAAGCTTTCTTT	CASSLGGDTEAFF
TRBV7-9	TRBJ2-1	.	.	TGTGCCAGCAGCTTTTTAGTTACCAATGAGCAGTTCTTC	CASSFLVTNEQFF
TRBV7-2	TRBJ2-7	TRBD2	.	TGTGCCAGCGGTCTTAGCGGGAGCGGTTACGAGCAGTACTTC	CASGLSGSGYEQYF
TRBV5-1	TRBJ2-7	.	.	TGCGCCAGCAGCTTGTGGGACCACGAGCAGTACTTC	CASSLWDHEQYF
TRBV7-9	TRBJ2-7	.	.	TGTGCCAGCAGCTTAGGGACCTCCCTGTTTTTCGGGCAGTACTTC	CASSLGTSLFFGQYF
TRBV7-9	TRBJ2-3	.	.	TGTGCCAGCAGCTTTTCCAGTAGCACAGATACGCAGTATTTT	CASSFSSSTDTQYF
TRBV9	TRBJ2-2	.	once	TGTGCCAGCAGCGTAATAGCCGGGGAGCTGTTTTTT	CASSVIAGELFF
TRBV29-1	TRBJ1-1	.	.	TGCAGCGTTGAAGATAGGGTGATGAACACTGAAGCTTTCTTT	CSVEDRVMNTEAFF
TRBV12-2	TRBJ1-2	.	once	TGTGATTTCGGCGAAGGCTTTGCGTATGGCTACACCTTC	CDFGEGFAYGYTF
TRBV2	TRBJ2-3	TRBD2	.	TGTGCCAGCAGTGGGAAGCGGGAGATCCCCCTAGGCCCCACAGATACGCAGTATTTT	CASSGKREIPLGPTDTQYF
TRBV15	TRBJ1-3	.	.	TGTGCCACCAGCAAGGTTCGCTCTGGAAACACCATATATTTT	CATSKVRSGNTIYF
TRBV7-6	TRBJ1-2	TRBD1	.	TGTGCCAGCAGCGACGGACAGGGTGACTATGGCTACACCTTC	CASSDGQGDYGYTF
TRBV29-1	TRBJ1-2	.	.	TGCAGCGTTGAGAGGCAGAAGGAAGGGACCTTC	CSVERQKEGTF
TRBV11-2	TRBJ2-2	TRBD1	.	TGTGCCAGCACCCCGGAGGGACAGGGTAACACCGGGGAGCTGTTTTTT	CASTPEGQGNTGELFF